At least ten counts were recorded for the clone carrying this T cell receptor beta chain. Its antigen remains unknown. The data were taken from a study of identical twins. Study-level findings and limits: Twin pairs had excess sharing that was weaker in beta out-of-frame sequences. There was more out-of-frame TCR alpha sharing in monozygotic twins than models estimated. Conclusions were drawn cross-sectionally by statistical analysis, without following the same donors.

This CDR3 comprises 17 residues. Trimming shortened V by 4 bases and J by 2 bases, and 18 bases separated the two germline ends. Germline-derived CDR1 and CDR2 are MDHEN and SYDVKM. Template switching created a universal primer site, and the cDNA included unique molecular identifiers. A single record per CDR3 protein comes from TCRdb applying MiXCR to the 5' RACE reads. This sample has roughly 1,500,000 distinct CDR3 sequences, with 32% found just once. The sample was cord blood. The chain recombines TRBV28 with TRBJ2-1; weak D call: TRBD2 (6 bases). The receptor was derived from a newborn girl in good health. CDR3 region: CASSYPKPGLTYNEQFF. The CDR3 DNA reads TGTGCCAGCAGTTACCCAAAACCGGGACTCACCTACAATGAGCAGTTCTTC.